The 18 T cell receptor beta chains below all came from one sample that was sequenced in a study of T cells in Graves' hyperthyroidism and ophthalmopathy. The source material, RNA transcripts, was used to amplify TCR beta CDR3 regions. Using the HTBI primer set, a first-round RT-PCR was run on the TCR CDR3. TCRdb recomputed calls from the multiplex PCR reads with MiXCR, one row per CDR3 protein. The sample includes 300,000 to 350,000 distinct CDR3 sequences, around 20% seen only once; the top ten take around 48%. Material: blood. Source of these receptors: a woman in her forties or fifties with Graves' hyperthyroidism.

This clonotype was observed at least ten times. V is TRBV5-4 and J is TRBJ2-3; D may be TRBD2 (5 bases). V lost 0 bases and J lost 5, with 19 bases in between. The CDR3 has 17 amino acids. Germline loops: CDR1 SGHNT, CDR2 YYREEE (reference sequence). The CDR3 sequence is CASSLDPPGGLGDTQYF. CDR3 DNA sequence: TGTGCCAGCAGCTTGGATCCTCCGGGCGGGCTTGGAGATACGCAGTATTTT.

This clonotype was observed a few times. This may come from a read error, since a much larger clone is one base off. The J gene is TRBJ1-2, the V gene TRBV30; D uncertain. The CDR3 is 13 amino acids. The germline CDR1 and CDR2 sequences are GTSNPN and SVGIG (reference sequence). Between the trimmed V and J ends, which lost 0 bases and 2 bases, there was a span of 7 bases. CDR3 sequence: CAWSVQKNYGYTF. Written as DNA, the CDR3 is TGTGCCTGGAGTGTACAAAAAAACTATGGCTACACCTTC. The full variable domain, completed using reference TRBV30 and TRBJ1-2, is SQTIHQWPATLVQPVGSPLSLECTVEGTSNPNLYWYRQAAGRGLQLLFYSVGIGQISSEVPQNLSASRPQDRQFILSSKKLLLSDSGFYLCAWSVQKNYGYTFGSGTRLTVV.

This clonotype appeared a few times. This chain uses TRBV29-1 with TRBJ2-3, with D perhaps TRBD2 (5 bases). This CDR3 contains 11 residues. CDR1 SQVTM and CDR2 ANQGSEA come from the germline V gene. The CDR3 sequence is CTLKRGDTQYF. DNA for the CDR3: TGCACCCTAAAAAGAGGGGATACGCAGTATTTT.

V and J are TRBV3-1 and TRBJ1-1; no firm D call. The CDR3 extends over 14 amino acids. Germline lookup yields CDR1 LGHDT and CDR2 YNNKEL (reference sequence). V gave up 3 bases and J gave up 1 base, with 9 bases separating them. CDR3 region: CASSHGGKNTEAFF. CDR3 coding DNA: TGTGCCAGCAGCCACGGCGGCAAGAACACTGAAGCTTTCTTT.

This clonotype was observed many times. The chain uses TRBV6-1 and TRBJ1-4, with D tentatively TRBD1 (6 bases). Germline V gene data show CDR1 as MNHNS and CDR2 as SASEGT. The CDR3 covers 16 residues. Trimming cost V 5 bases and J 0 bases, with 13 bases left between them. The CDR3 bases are TGTGCCAGCAGTACCGGACAGCTCCCAACTAATGAAAAACTGTTTTTT. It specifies CASSTGQLPTNEKLFF.

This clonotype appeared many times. For the CDR3, the DNA is TGTGCCAGCAGTCCTGGATTCAAGGCGCAGTTCTTC. It encodes CASSPGFKAQFF. The V gene is TRBV28, the J gene TRBJ2-1; D not certain. The CDR3 has 12 amino acids. V dropped 5 bases and J dropped 12 bases, with 14 bases sitting between them. Germline V gene sequence: CDR1 MDHEN, CDR2 SYDVKM.

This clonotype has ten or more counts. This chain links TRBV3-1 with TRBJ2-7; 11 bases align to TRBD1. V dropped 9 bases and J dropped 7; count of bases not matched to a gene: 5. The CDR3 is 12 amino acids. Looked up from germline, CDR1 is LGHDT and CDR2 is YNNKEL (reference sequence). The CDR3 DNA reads TGTGCCAGTGGACAGGGGGCAAGGGAGCAGTACTTC. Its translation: CASGQGAREQYF.

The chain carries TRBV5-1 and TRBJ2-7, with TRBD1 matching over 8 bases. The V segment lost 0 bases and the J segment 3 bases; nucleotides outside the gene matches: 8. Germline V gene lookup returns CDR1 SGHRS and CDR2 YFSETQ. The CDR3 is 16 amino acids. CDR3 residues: CASSLAGGTGIYEQYF. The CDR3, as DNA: TGCGCCAGCAGCTTGGCCGGCGGGACAGGTATCTACGAGCAGTACTTC. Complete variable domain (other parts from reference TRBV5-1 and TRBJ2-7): KAGVTQTPRYLIKTRGQQVTLSCSPISGHRSVSWYQQTPGQGLQFLFEYFSETQRNKGNFPGRFSGRQFSNSRSEMNVSTLELGDSALYLCASSLAGGTGIYEQYFGPGTRLTVT.

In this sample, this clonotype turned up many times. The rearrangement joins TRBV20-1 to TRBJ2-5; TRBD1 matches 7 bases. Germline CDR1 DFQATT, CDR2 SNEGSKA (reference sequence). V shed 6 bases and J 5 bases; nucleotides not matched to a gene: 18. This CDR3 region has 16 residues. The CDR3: CSAHLPGTASSETQYF. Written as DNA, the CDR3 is TGCAGTGCACACCTCCCCGGGACAGCGTCTTCCGAGACCCAGTACTTC.

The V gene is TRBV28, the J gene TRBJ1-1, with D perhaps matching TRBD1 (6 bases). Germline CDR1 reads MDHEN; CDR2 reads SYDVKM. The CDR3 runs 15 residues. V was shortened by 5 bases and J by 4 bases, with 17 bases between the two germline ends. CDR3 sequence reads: CASSAWGLGGTEAFF. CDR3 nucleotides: TGTGCCAGCAGTGCATGGGGGCTCGGTGGCACTGAAGCTTTCTTT. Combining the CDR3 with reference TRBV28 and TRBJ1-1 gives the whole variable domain DVKVTQSSRYLVKRTGEKVFLECVQDMDHENMFWYRQDPGLGLRLIYFSYDVKMKEKGDIPEGYSVSREKKERFSLILESASTNQTSMYLCASSAWGLGGTEAFFGQGTRLTVV.

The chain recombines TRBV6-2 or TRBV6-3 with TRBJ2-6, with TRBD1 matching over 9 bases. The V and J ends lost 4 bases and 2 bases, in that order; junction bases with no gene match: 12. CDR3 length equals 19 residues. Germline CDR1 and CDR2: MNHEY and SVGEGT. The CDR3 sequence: CASSSNLGTGKAGANVLTF. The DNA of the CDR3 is TGTGCCAGCAGTTCTAACCTCGGGACAGGGAAGGCTGGGGCCAACGTCCTGACTTTC.

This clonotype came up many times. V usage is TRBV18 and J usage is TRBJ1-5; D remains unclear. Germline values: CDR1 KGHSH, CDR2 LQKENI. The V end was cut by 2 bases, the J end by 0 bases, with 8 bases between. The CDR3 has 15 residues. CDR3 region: CASSPRTVSNQPQHF. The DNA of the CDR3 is TGTGCCAGCTCACCAAGGACTGTTAGCAATCAGCCCCAGCATTTT.

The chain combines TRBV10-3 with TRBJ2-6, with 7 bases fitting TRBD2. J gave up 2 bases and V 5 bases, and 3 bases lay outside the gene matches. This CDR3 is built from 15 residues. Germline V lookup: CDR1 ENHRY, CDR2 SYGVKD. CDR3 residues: CAISYTSAGANVLTF. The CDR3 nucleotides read TGTGCCATCAGTTATACTAGCGCTGGGGCCAACGTCCTGACTTTC.

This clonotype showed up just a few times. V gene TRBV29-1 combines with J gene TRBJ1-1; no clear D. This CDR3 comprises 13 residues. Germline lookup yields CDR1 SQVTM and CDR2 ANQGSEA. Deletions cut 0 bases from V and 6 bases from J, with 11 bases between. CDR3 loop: CSVEEVEGSEAFF. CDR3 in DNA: TGCAGCGTTGAAGAGGTCGAGGGATCTGAAGCTTTCTTT.

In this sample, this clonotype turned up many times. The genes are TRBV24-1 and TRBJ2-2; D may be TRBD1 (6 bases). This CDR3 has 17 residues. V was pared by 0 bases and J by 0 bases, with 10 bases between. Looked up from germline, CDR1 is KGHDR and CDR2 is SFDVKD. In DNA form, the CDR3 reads TGTGCCACCAGTGATTTGCAGGGGCGAGCGAACACCGGGGAGCTGTTTTTT. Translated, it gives CATSDLQGRANTGELFF.

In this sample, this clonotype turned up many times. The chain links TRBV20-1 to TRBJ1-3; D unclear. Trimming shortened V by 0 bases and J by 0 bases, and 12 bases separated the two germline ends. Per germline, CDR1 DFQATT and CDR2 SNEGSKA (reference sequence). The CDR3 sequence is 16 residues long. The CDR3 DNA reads TGCAGTGCTAGAGATACGAGAGGTATCTCTGGAAACACCATATATTTT. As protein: CSARDTRGISGNTIYF.

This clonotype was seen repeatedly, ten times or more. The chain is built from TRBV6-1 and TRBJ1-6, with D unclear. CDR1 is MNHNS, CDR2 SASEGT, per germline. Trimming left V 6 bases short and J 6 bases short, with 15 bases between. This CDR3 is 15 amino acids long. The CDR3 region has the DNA TGTGCCAGCAGCACCCTGGATCATCGTAATTCACCCCTCCACTTT. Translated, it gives CASSTLDHRNSPLHF.

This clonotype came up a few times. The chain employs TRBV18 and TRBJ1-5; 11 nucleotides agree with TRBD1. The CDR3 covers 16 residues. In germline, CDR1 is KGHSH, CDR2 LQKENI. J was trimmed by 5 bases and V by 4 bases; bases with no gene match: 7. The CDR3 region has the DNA TGTGCCAGCTCACTTTGGTGGGACAGGGGGGATCAGCCCCAGCATTTT. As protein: CASSLWWDRGDQPQHF.